This entry lists 15 T cell receptor beta chains sequenced from one sample in a study of PD-1 blockade in classical Hodgkin lymphoma. The time point here: cycle 4 day 1 (C4D1), after about 6 weeks of nivolumab. Autologous stem cell transplantation was followed by relapse in every patient, and brentuximab vedotin exposure varied. With magnetic negative selection, CD4+ T cells were purified from PBMCs that had been thawed. Clones were read by immunoSEQ multiplex PCR, and TCRdb kept only the in-frame ones, dropping some. This table has 25,000 to 30,000 clones, 65% to 80% appearing once. Sequenced material: CD4+ T cells from blood, taken before the fourth cycle of nivolumab. All receptors derive from a human donor with classical Hodgkin lymphoma.

The V gene is TRBV7-9, the J gene TRBJ2-2; a possible D gene is TRBD2 (6 bases). This CDR3 region has 14 residues. Germline V gene data show CDR1 as SEHNR and CDR2 as FQNEAQ (reference sequence). V was clipped by 4 bases and J by 4 bases, with 10 bases between them. In DNA form, the CDR3 reads TGTGCCAGCAGCTCGGGAGTGATCACCGGGGAGCTGTTTTTT. Translated: CASSSGVITGELFF.

This chain joins TRBV19 and TRBJ1-1; D unclear. CDR1 and CDR2 (germline): LNHDA, SQIVND (reference sequence). Trimming removed 3 bases at V and 0 bases at J, with 11 bases between. This CDR3 contains 15 residues. The CDR3 DNA reads TGTGCCAGTAGTATGGAGGGAACTTTGAACACTGAAGCTTTCTTT. Protein sequence: CASSMEGTLNTEAFF.

The V call is TRBV19, the J call TRBJ2-2; the match to TRBD1 covers 9 bases. The CDR3 has 14 residues. The V gene end was trimmed by 9 bases and the J gene end by 1 base; junction bases not matched to a gene: 3. Germline CDR1 LNHDA, CDR2 SQIVND (reference sequence). The CDR3 protein is CASTGQGNTGELFF. The CDR3 bases are TGTGCCAGCACGGGACAGGGGAACACCGGGGAGCTGTTTTTT.

This chain connects TRBV21-1 to TRBJ2-7; TRBD1 is the table's D call and was not checked against the DNA. TRBV21-1 is shown as a pseudogene. The CDR3 is 16 amino acids. CDR3 nucleotide sequence: TGTGCCAGCAGCAAGGGGGTAGGGGGCAGGCCCTACGAGCAGTACTTC. It yields the protein CASSKGVGGRPYEQYF.

As DNA, the CDR3 is TGTGCCTGGAGCGTCCGGGGGAGACAGGGGGCCGATACGCAGTATTTT. Its translation is CAWSVRGRQGADTQYF. The chain uses TRBV30 and TRBJ2-3; 10 bases fit TRBD1. V lost 3 bases and J lost 6; bases outside the gene matches: 12. Germline assignment: CDR1 GTSNPN and CDR2 SVGIG (reference sequence). This CDR3 region has 16 residues. Combining the CDR3 with reference TRBV30 and TRBJ2-3 gives the whole variable domain SQTIHQWPATLVQPVGSPLSLECTVEGTSNPNLYWYRQAAGRGLQLLFYSVGIGQISSEVPQNLSASRPQDRQFILSSKKLLLSDSGFYLCAWSVRGRQGADTQYFGPGTRLTVL.

The chain is built from TRBV11-2 and TRBJ2-3; no reliable D call. Germline CDR1 reads SGHAT; CDR2 reads FQNNGV. The CDR3 is 13 residues long. V was trimmed by 6 bases and J by 2 bases, leaving 9 bases between them. The chain's CDR3 is CASSTRFTDTQYF. For the CDR3, the DNA is TGTGCCAGCAGTACCCGGTTCACAGATACGCAGTATTTT.

V and J are TRBV18 and TRBJ1-3, with 7 bases lining up with TRBD1. Per the germline V gene, CDR1 is KGHSH and CDR2 is LQKENI. The CDR3 totals 14 residues. J was trimmed by 2 bases and V by 2 bases; bases with no gene match: 0. The CDR3 is CASSPGTAGNTIYF. CDR3 nucleotides: TGTGCCAGCTCACCAGGGACAGCTGGAAACACCATATATTTT.

This chain uses TRBV27 with TRBJ2-7; TRBD2 might be the D (6 bases). CDR1 and CDR2 (germline): MNHEY, SMNVEV (reference sequence). The CDR3 consists of 17 residues. V lost 5 bases and J lost 0, with 20 bases in between. The CDR3 nucleotides read TGTGCCAGCAGTCGACGTGGGGGGATTCTGGGCTCCTACGAGCAGTACTTC. Protein product: CASSRRGGILGSYEQYF.

J is TRBJ1-1 and V is TRBV10-3; TRBD1 agrees at 7 bases. In germline, CDR1 is ENHRY, CDR2 SYGVKD. This CDR3 is built from 12 residues. The V and J ends lost 4 bases and 7 bases, in that order; junction bases with no gene match: 3. CDR3 DNA: TGTGCCATCAGTGGGACAGGCGATGAAGCTTTCTTT. Protein: CAISGTGDEAFF.

This chain links TRBV6-1 with TRBJ2-5; the match to TRBD2 covers 8 bases. V gave up 2 bases and J gave up 5 bases; unmatched junction bases: 7. The CDR3 is 15 amino acids. CDR1 is MNHNS, CDR2 SASEGT, per germline. The CDR3: CASSEYHPGGETQYF. The CDR3 DNA sequence: TGTGCCAGCAGTGAATACCACCCGGGGGGGGAGACCCAGTACTTC.

This chain uses TRBV19 with TRBJ2-3, with TRBD2 identical over 13 bases. The germline V gene encodes CDR1 LNHDA and CDR2 SQIVND (reference sequence). The CDR3 sequence is 16 residues long. V was clipped by 9 bases and J by 2 bases; unmatched bases: 8. Written as DNA, the CDR3 is TGTGCCAGCGGCGCGGGGACTAGCGGGAACACAGATACGCAGTATTTT. This translates into CASGAGTSGNTDTQYF.

This clone was seen more than once but under ten times. The chain combines TRBV7-9 with TRBJ1-5; no clear D. The CDR3 is 14 amino acids. Trimming pared 3 bases from V and 7 bases from J, leaving 13 bases between. Germline assignment: CDR1 SEHNR and CDR2 FQNEAQ (reference sequence). The CDR3: CASSFRIAGQPQHF. In nucleotides, the CDR3 is TGTGCCAGCAGCTTTCGCATCGCGGGACAGCCCCAGCATTTT.

The chain recombines TRBV2 with TRBJ2-1; D is unresolved. Germline assignment: CDR1 SNHLY and CDR2 FYNNEI. V was pared by 6 bases and J by 0 bases, with 12 bases between. The CDR3 length is 15 residues. CDR3 sequence: CASSQHPSSYNEQFF. CDR3 nucleotide sequence: TGTGCCAGCAGCCAACATCCAAGCTCCTACAATGAGCAGTTCTTC.

This clone is a singleton in its sample. The chain combines TRBV6-5 with TRBJ1-5; D is unresolved. CDR3 length: 14 residues. Per germline, CDR1 MNHEY and CDR2 SVGAGI. The germline V and J ends were trimmed by 3 bases and 7 bases, with 13 bases remaining between them. The CDR3 loop is CASSYSGNGQPQHF. The CDR3 DNA reads TGTGCCAGCAGTTATTCTGGGAACGGGCAGCCCCAGCATTTT.

The rearrangement links TRBV28 to TRBJ2-3; 7 bases are a match to TRBD2. J lost 2 bases, V lost 3 bases, and 8 bases had no gene match. Germline values: CDR1 MDHEN, CDR2 SYDVKM. This CDR3 has 16 amino acids. The CDR3 reads CASSFSWLADTDTQYF. The DNA of the CDR3 is TGTGCCAGCAGTTTTTCGTGGCTAGCGGACACAGATACGCAGTATTTT.